The present T cell receptor beta chain was sequenced within a study of T cells after yellow fever vaccination. A few counts support this clonotype. Germline CDR1 and CDR2: SEHNR and FQNEAQ (reference sequence). This CDR3 contains 15 residues. Between the trimmed V and J ends, which lost 7 bases and 0 bases, there was a span of 13 bases. One entry per CDR3 protein results from TCRdb running MiXCR on the 5' RACE reads. The data contain over 300,000 distinct CDR3 sequences, 4.1% of them singletons. Specimen: PBMCs, collected 5 days after the yellow fever booster vaccination. The receptor's source is a man between 18 and 29 years old who received the YFV17D yellow fever vaccine. The V and J genes are TRBV7-9 and TRBJ2-4; either TRBD1 or TRBD2 may fit D (5 bases each). CDR3 loop: CASTKLGVAKNIQYF. In DNA form, the CDR3 reads TGTGCCAGCACCAAACTGGGGGTAGCCAAAAACATTCAGTACTTC.